A selection of T cell receptor beta chains follows, all from one sample in a study of CD8 T cells in ankylosing spondylitis. TCRdb processed the 5' RACE reads anew with MiXCR; each CDR3 protein has one entry. The table lists 350,000 or so distinct CDR3 sequences, less than 10% of them singletons, with less than 15% in the top ten. The sequenced sample was blood, either unsorted or a sorted T cell fraction (not recorded which). These receptors came from a male donor with ankylosing spondylitis. CDR3s include the opening cysteine and the closing phenylalanine or tryptophan. Each record gives: V gene, D gene, clone size, J gene, CDR3 protein, CDR3 DNA. The D gene is left open where the match is weak. Not every row has a clone size; where given, it reads once, few, many or a size class.

TRBV6-2/TRBV6-3	TRBD1	-	TRBJ1-2	CASSSPRQGAYGYTF	TGTGCCAGCAGTTCCCCGAGACAGGGCGCCTATGGCTACACCTTC
TRBV5-1	-	few	TRBJ2-1	CASSLFRDSDEQFF	TGCGCCAGCAGCTTATTTCGGGACTCTGATGAGCAGTTCTTC
TRBV3-1	TRBD2	few	TRBJ2-3	CASSQVASGRTDTQYF	TGTGCCAGCAGCCAAGTCGCTAGCGGGAGAACAGATACGCAGTATTTT
TRBV2	-	many	TRBJ2-1	CASTQSSYNEQFF	TGTGCCAGCACTCAGAGCTCCTACAATGAGCAGTTCTTC
TRBV7-2	-	-	TRBJ2-7	CASSLSFGAGLTYEQYF	TGTGCCAGCAGCTTAAGCTTCGGGGCAGGGCTTACCTACGAGCAGTACTTC
TRBV9	TRBD2	-	TRBJ2-3	CASSPWRRLAASTDTQYF	TGTGCCAGCAGCCCATGGCGAAGACTAGCGGCGAGCACAGATACGCAGTATTTT
TRBV29-1	-	few	TRBJ1-1	CSVERDKNTEAFF	TGCAGCGTTGAAAGGGACAAGAACACTGAAGCTTTCTTT
TRBV29-1	-	-	TRBJ1-1	CSVVAGGVSTEAFF	TGCAGCGTTGTAGCAGGTGGGGTTAGCACTGAAGCTTTCTTT
TRBV5-1	-	few	TRBJ2-7	CASSFYGGQGVFEQYF	TGCGCCAGCAGCTTCTACGGTGGGCAGGGTGTATTCGAGCAGTACTTC
TRBV9	-	-	TRBJ1-6	CASSGGQVGSPLHF	TGTGCCAGCAGCGGGGGCCAAGTAGGGTCACCCCTCCACTTT
TRBV6-5	TRBD2	-	TRBJ2-7	CASSYGASGAYEQYF	TGTGCCAGCAGTTACGGGGCTAGCGGGGCCTACGAGCAGTACTTC
TRBV20-1	-	few	TRBJ2-2	CSALRNGGPGELFF	TGCAGTGCCCTGAGGAACGGAGGGCCCGGGGAGCTGTTTTTT
TRBV13	TRBD1	-	TRBJ2-7	CASSLGTGDMREQYF	TGTGCCAGCAGCTTAGGAACAGGGGACATGCGGGAGCAGTACTTC
TRBV7-2	TRBD2	few	TRBJ2-1	CASSFSLAGGNEQFF	TGTGCCAGCAGCTTTTCGCTAGCGGGAGGAAATGAGCAGTTCTTC
TRBV28	-	-	TRBJ2-6	CASRRDRSSGANVLTF	TGTGCCAGCAGAAGAGACAGGAGCTCTGGGGCCAACGTCCTGACTTTC
TRBV5-1	-	few	TRBJ2-7	CASSLEGTNYEEQYF	TGCGCCAGCAGCTTGGAAGGGACAAACTACGAAGAGCAGTACTTC
TRBV9	-	few	TRBJ2-7	CASSVNARGYEQYF	TGTGCCAGCAGCGTAAACGCCAGGGGTTACGAGCAGTACTTC
TRBV20-1	TRBD1	many	TRBJ2-3	CSAARQGALSTDTQYF	TGCAGTGCTGCTCGACAGGGGGCGCTTAGTACAGATACGCAGTATTTT
TRBV28	-	-	TRBJ1-6	CASSPTGYSYNSPLHF	TGTGCCAGCAGTCCCACAGGCTACTCCTATAATTCACCCCTCCACTTT
TRBV28	TRBD2	many	TRBJ2-7	CASSSTRTSGNYEQYF	TGTGCCAGCAGTTCCACGAGGACTAGCGGAAATTACGAGCAGTACTTC
TRBV20-1	-	-	TRBJ2-7	CSARDRNVYEQYF	TGCAGTGCTAGGGACAGAAATGTCTACGAGCAGTACTTC
TRBV11-2	-	-	TRBJ2-7	CASSLNGQYEQYF	TGTGCCAGCAGCTTAAATGGCCAGTACGAGCAGTACTTC
TRBV7-2	-	-	TRBJ2-5	CASSSPLATQYF	TGTGCCAGCAGCTCGCCCCTTGCGACCCAGTACTTC
TRBV2	TRBD2	-	TRBJ2-1	CASSSDSGTYNEQFF	TGTGCCAGCAGTTCGGATAGCGGGACCTACAATGAGCAGTTCTTC
TRBV5-1	-	-	TRBJ2-2	CASSPANTGELFF	TGCGCCAGCAGCCCGGCGAACACCGGGGAGCTGTTTTTT
TRBV28	-	-	TRBJ2-7	CASSLAPGTPYEQYF	TGTGCCAGCAGTCTTGCCCCCGGGACTCCTTACGAGCAGTACTTC
TRBV29-1	-	many	TRBJ2-2	CSVAFSPGELFF	TGCAGCGTGGCATTCAGTCCCGGGGAGCTGTTTTTT
TRBV19	TRBD2	few	TRBJ2-2	CASSHLAAGELFF	TGTGCCAGTAGTCATCTAGCGGCCGGGGAGCTGTTTTTT